The 2 T cell receptor beta chains reported below all come from one sample, sequenced in a study of identical twins. Using its own MiXCR run on the 5' RACE reads, TCRdb lists one record per CDR3 protein. Found here are around 250,000 distinct CDR3 sequences, about 13% of them singletons; the top ten hold 4% to 5%. The same specimen was also included in a second study, on yellow fever vaccine responses in identical twins.

The sequenced material came from memory (CD45RO+) T cells sorted from blood. All receptors come from a woman between 18 and 29 years old in good health.

This sequence joins TRBV7-2 and TRBJ2-3, with TRBD2 as a possible D gene (5 bases). The germline V gene encodes CDR1 SGHTA and CDR2 FQGNSA. The CDR3 covers 16 residues. Trimming removed 3 bases at V and 4 bases at J, with 17 bases between. In nucleotides, the CDR3 is TGTGCCAGCAGCTTGAGATATGGCGGGTACTCAGATACGCAGTATTTT. It yields the protein CASSLRYGGYSDTQYF.

The rearrangement links TRBV12-3 or TRBV12-4 to TRBJ2-1, with 14 bases aligning to TRBD2. V lost 5 bases and J lost 1; bases outside the gene matches: 1. This CDR3 spans 16 amino acids. Written as DNA, the CDR3 is TGTGCCAGCAGTCGGACTAGCGGGGGGTCCTACAATGAGCAGTTCTTC. Its protein is CASSRTSGGSYNEQFF.